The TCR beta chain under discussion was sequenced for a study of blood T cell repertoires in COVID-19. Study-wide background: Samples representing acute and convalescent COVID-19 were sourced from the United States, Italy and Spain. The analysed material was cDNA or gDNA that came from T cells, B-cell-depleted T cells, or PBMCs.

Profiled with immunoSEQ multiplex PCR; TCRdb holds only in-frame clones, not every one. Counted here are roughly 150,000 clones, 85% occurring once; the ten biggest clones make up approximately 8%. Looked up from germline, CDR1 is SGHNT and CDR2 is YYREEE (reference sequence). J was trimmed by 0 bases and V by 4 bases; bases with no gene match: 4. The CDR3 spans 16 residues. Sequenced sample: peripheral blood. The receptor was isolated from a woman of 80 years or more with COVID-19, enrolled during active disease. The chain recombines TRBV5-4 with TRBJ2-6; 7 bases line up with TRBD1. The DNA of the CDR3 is TGTGCCAGCAGCACCAACAGGGGCTCTGGGGCCAACGTCCTGACTTTC. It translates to CASSTNRGSGANVLTF.